Listed here are 19 T cell receptor beta chains from one sample, sequenced in a study of T cell responses to AZD1222 COVID-19 vaccine. The protocol was immunoSEQ multiplex PCR, while the TCRdb copy is restricted to in-frame clones and leaves out a portion. Among 100,000 or so clones listed, over 80% were seen once. Sequenced here: peripheral blood, sampled on day 0 of AZD1222 vaccination. All receptors come from an adult in good health.

V gene TRBV15 combines with J gene TRBJ1-4; tentative D call: TRBD1 (6 bases). CDR1 and CDR2 from the germline V gene are LNHNV and YYDKDF (reference sequence). The CDR3 runs to 16 residues. V lost 0 bases, J lost 8 bases, and 16 bases lay in between. The CDR3 loop is CATSRDSWRGIEKLFF. In nucleotides, the CDR3 is TGTGCCACCAGCAGAGATAGTTGGAGGGGGATAGAAAAACTGTTTTTT.

The chain links TRBV30 to TRBJ2-1; D not certain. The germline CDR1 and CDR2 sequences are GTSNPN and SVGIG (reference sequence). The CDR3 contains 12 residues. V was pared by 0 bases and J by 10 bases, with 10 bases between. The CDR3, as DNA: TGTGCCTGGAGTGTACTGGGCGTCGAGCAGTTCTTC. Amino acid sequence: CAWSVLGVEQFF.

Worth noting for this clone: Other nucleotide sequences in the sample specify the same CDR3. The chain links TRBV7-2 to TRBJ2-7; 15 nucleotides align to TRBD2. Germline CDR1 SGHTA, CDR2 FQGNSA. The CDR3 contains 16 residues. Trimming cost V 2 bases and J 4 bases; bases outside gene matches: 3. The CDR3 coding sequence is TGTGCCAGCAGCTTACTGGGACTAGCGGGGGGATACGAGCAGTACTTC. Its translation is CASSLLGLAGGYEQYF.

The chain recombines TRBV24-1 with TRBJ1-2; 7 bases are shared with TRBD1. Looked up from germline, CDR1 is KGHDR and CDR2 is SFDVKD. The CDR3 is 15 residues long. V trimming: 3 bases; J trimming: 3 bases; junction bases outside the gene matches: 6. The CDR3 coding sequence is TGTGCCACCAGTGATGGTGCCACAGGGGACTATGGCTACACCTTC. Its translation is CATSDGATGDYGYTF.

The genes are TRBV21-1 and TRBJ2-2; no DNA check was done on the table's D call, TRBD1. TRBV21-1 is reported as a pseudogene. There are 16 residues in the CDR3. CDR3 residues: CASSKAGQGLVKELFF. The CDR3, as DNA: TGTGCCAGCAGCAAGGCGGGACAGGGTTTGGTAAAGGAGCTGTTTTTT.

The chain joins TRBV6-2 or TRBV6-3 to TRBJ2-4, with TRBD1 matching 7 bases. Trimming removed 5 bases from V and 3 bases from J; junction bases left unmatched: 7. The CDR3 totals 15 residues. The germline gives CDR1 MNHEY, CDR2 SVGEGT. The CDR3 sequence is CASSPRQGIKNIQYF. CDR3 bases: TGTGCCAGCAGTCCCCGACAGGGAATCAAAAACATTCAGTACTTC.

The V gene is TRBV6-2 or TRBV6-3, the J gene TRBJ2-3; D unclear. The V gene's germline CDR1 is MNHEY and CDR2 SVGEGT. CDR3 size: 19 residues. V lost 0 bases to trimming and J lost 0 bases, with 19 bases between them. CDR3 sequence: CASSYSTRFGDSSTDTQYF. The CDR3 DNA sequence: TGTGCCAGCAGTTACTCGACTCGTTTTGGAGACTCTAGCACAGATACGCAGTATTTT.

A word on this clone: The same CDR3 can be traced to other DNA sequences in this sample. The chain has TRBV5-1 and TRBJ2-3; 7 positions agree with TRBD2. The CDR3 consists of 15 residues. Germline lookup yields CDR1 SGHRS and CDR2 YFSETQ. The J segment lost 2 bases and the V segment lost 1 base, leaving 4 bases of the junction unmatched. The CDR3 spells CASSLRGVSTDTQYF. CDR3 DNA sequence: TGCGCCAGCAGCTTGCGGGGGGTCTCCACAGATACGCAGTATTTT.

V is TRBV5-1 and J is TRBJ2-7, with a weak D call TRBD2 (5 bases). This CDR3 has 12 amino acids. The germline V gene encodes CDR1 SGHRS and CDR2 YFSETQ. The V end was cut by 0 bases, the J end by 7 bases, with 8 bases between. The CDR3 here is CASSLGPGEQYF. CDR3 in DNA: TGCGCCAGCAGCTTGGGACCGGGGGAGCAGTACTTC.

The chain has TRBV19 and TRBJ2-7, with D hard to call. CDR1 is LNHDA, CDR2 SQIVND, per germline (reference sequence). Trimming removed 6 bases from V and 1 base from J, with 10 bases in between. This CDR3 is built from 13 residues. The CDR3 sequence is CASSSSPSYEQYF. The CDR3 region has the DNA TGTGCCAGTAGCTCTTCGCCTTCCTACGAGCAGTACTTC.

The CDR3 loop is CAFNRGTEAFF. CDR3 coding DNA: TGTGCCTTTAACAGGGGTACTGAAGCTTTCTTT. This chain connects TRBV30 to TRBJ1-1; 7 bases match TRBD1. CDR1 is GTSNPN and CDR2 is SVGIG in the germline V gene (reference sequence). Trimming at V came to 7 bases and at J to 5 bases, leaving 4 bases not matched to a gene. The CDR3 runs to 11 residues.

This chain uses TRBV21-1 with TRBJ1-1; TRBD1, the table's D call, lacks a check against the DNA. TRBV21-1 is a listed pseudogene. The CDR3 totals 12 residues. The CDR3 loop reads CASRRTAQKAFF. CDR3 nucleotides: TGTGCCAGCCGCCGGACAGCCCAGAAAGCTTTCTTT.

The J gene is TRBJ2-7, the V gene TRBV4-2, with D tentatively TRBD2 (7 bases). Germline CDR1 and CDR2: LGHNA and YNFKEQ. Between the trimmed V and J ends, which lost 1 base and 5 bases, there was a span of 15 bases. The CDR3 is 15 residues long. In nucleotides, the CDR3 is TGTGCCAGCAGCCAAGCCCCTCTAGGGGGGGACGAGCAGTACTTC. Translation: CASSQAPLGGDEQYF.

This clone was counted a few times. The rearrangement links TRBV5-4 to TRBJ2-7; D is possibly TRBD1 or TRBD2 (5 bases each). Germline CDR1 SGHNT, CDR2 YYREEE (reference sequence). The CDR3 length is 15 residues. The ends were cut back, 0 bases at V and 3 bases at J, with 13 bases in the middle. Here the CDR3 reads CASSLEGTRYYEQYF. The CDR3 nucleotides are TGTGCCAGCAGCTTGGAGGGGACCCGATACTACGAGCAGTACTTC.

The gene calls are TRBV2 and TRBJ2-5; D is uncertain. The V gene's germline CDR1 is SNHLY and CDR2 FYNNEI. V was cut by 1 base and J by 2 bases, with 5 bases left in between. This CDR3 region has 13 residues. CDR3 region: CASSEEQQETQYF. CDR3 nucleotide sequence: TGTGCCAGCAGTGAAGAACAGCAAGAGACCCAGTACTTC.

This clone has more than one count but fewer than ten. The V call is TRBV12-5, the J call TRBJ1-1; 7 positions match TRBD1. V gave up 1 base and J gave up 9 bases; unmatched junction bases: 2. Germline V CDR1 and CDR2: LGHNT, FRNRAP. The CDR3 is 12 amino acids. CDR3 nucleotides: TGTGCTAGTGGTTTGGACAGGGGACAAGCTTTCTTT. Its protein product is CASGLDRGQAFF.

The rearrangement links TRBV30 to TRBJ1-1; D possibly corresponds to TRBD1 (6 bases). CDR3 length: 14 amino acids. V was shortened by 5 bases and J by 1 base, with 14 bases between the two germline ends. Germline loops: CDR1 GTSNPN, CDR2 SVGIG (reference sequence). CDR3 in DNA: TGTGCCTGGGGCCTGGGAGGGGGGAACACTGAAGCTTTCTTT. As protein: CAWGLGGGNTEAFF.

This clone was detected only a few times. V gene TRBV6-2 or TRBV6-3 combines with J gene TRBJ2-1, with a tentative D call TRBD1 (5 bases). V lost 5 bases and J lost 7, with 18 bases in between. The CDR3 is 15 residues long. Germline CDR1 and CDR2: MNHEY and SVGEGT. DNA for the CDR3: TGTGCCAGCAGTAGGATTGGGATGACAGTTAATGAGCAGTTCTTC. Translating gives CASSRIGMTVNEQFF.

The count of this clone is one. The V gene is TRBV18, the J gene TRBJ2-7, with a tentative D call TRBD1 (6 bases). Trimming shortened V by 6 bases and J by 5 bases, and 23 bases separated the two germline ends. CDR1 is KGHSH and CDR2 is LQKENI in the germline V gene. This CDR3 is 16 amino acids long. CDR3 DNA sequence: TGTGCCAGCTCTCTTACCGCTATGACAGGAAGGGACGAGCAGTACTTC. This codes for CASSLTAMTGRDEQYF.